This TCR beta chain originates from a study of PD-1 blockade in mismatch repair-deficient tumors. Study as a whole: Patients had some twelve mismatch repair-deficient cancer types, all previously treated and progressing.

Study-wide points: Tumor-resident clones, often absent from pretreatment blood, expanded after pembrolizumab and then contracted.

Of note for this clone: The antigen is not known.

Every patient had mismatch repair deficiency by PCR or immunohistochemistry. Three pembrolizumab responders had their TCRs sequenced. Germline CDR1 reads DFQATT; CDR2 reads SNEGSKA (reference sequence). Trimming took off 5 bases at V and 7 bases at J, with 11 bases between the two ends. The CDR3 is 11 amino acids. The assay was immunoSEQ multiplex PCR, and TCRdb's table has in-frame clones only and misses some. The sample carries about 22,000 clones, about 83% recorded once. The receptor comes from an adult with mismatch repair-deficient cancer. Here the sequenced sample was peripheral blood, taken 2 weeks after starting pembrolizumab. This chain uses TRBV20-1 with TRBJ2-5; D not certain. CDR3 sequence (DNA): TGCAGTGCTCCCTACCGAGGGACCCAGTACTTC. Protein: CSAPYRGTQYF.